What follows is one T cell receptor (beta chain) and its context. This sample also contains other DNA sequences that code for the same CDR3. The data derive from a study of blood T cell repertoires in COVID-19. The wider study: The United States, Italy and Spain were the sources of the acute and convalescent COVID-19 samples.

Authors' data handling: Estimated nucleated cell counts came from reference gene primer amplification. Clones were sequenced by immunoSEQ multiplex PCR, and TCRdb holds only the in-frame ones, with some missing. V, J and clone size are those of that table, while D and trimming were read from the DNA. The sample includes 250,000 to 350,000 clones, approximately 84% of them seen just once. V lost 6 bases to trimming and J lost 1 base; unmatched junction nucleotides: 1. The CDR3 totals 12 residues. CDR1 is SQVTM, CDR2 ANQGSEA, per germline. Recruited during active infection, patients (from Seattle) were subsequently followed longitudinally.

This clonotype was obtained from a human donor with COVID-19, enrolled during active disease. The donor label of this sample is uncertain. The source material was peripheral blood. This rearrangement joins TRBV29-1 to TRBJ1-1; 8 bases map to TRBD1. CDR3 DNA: TGCAGCGTAGGACAGGGGAACACTGAAGCTTTCTTT. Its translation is CSVGQGNTEAFF.